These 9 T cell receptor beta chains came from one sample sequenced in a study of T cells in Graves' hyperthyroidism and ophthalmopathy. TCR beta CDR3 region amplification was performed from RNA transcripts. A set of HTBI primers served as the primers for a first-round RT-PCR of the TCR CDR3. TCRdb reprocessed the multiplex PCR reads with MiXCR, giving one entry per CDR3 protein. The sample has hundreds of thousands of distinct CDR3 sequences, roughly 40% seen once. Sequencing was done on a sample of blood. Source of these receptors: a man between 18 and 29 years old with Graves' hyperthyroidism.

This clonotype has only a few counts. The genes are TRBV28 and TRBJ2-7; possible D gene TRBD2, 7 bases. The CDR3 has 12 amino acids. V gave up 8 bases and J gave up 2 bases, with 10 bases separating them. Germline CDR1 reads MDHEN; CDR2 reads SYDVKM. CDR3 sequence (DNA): TGTGCCAGCGGGGGGGGCCCCTACGAGCAGTACTTC. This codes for CASGGGPYEQYF.

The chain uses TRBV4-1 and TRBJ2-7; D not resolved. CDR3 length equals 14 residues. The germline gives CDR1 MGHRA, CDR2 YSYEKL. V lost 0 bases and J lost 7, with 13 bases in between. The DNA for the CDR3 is TGCGCCAGCAGCCAAGATGGCCGGCTCCAGGAGCAGTACTTC. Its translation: CASSQDGRLQEQYF.

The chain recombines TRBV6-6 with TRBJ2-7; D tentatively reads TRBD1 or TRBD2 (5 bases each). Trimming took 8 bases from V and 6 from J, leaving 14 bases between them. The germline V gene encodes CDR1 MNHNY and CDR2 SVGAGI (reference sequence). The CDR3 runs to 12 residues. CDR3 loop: CASSLGPSEQYF. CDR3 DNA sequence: TGTGCCAGCTCCCTGGGACCCTCCGAGCAGTACTTC.

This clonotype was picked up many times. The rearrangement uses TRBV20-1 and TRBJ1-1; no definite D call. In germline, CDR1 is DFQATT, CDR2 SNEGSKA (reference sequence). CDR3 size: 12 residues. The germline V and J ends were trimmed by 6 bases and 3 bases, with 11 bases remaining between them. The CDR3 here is CSASPPYTEAFF. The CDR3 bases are TGCAGTGCAAGTCCCCCTTACACTGAAGCTTTCTTT.

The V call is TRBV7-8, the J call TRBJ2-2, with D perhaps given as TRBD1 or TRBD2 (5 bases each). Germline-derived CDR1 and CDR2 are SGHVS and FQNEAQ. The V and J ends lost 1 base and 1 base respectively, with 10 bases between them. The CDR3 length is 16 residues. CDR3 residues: CASSLGPGRNTGELFF. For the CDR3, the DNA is TGTGCCAGCAGCTTAGGTCCGGGGCGGAACACCGGGGAGCTGTTTTTT.

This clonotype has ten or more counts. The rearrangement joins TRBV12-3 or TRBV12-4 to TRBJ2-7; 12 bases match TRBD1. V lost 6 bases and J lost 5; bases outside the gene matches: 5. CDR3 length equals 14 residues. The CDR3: CASRRRDRGHEQYF. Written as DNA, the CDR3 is TGTGCCAGCAGGCGCCGGGACAGGGGGCACGAGCAGTACTTC.

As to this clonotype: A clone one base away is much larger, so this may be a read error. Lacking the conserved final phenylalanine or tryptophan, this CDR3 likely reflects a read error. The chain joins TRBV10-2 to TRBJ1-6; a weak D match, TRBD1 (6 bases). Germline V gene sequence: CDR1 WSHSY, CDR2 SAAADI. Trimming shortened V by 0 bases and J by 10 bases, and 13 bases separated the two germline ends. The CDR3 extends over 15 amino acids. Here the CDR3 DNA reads TGCGCCAGCAGTGAGTCGACTACAGGGCGGTCACCCCTCCACCTT. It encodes CASSESTTGRSPLHL.

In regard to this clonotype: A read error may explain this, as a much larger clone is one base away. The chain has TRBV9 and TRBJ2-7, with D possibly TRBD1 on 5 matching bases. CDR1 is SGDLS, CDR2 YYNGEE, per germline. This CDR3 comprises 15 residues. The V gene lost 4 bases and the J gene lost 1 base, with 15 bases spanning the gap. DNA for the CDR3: TGTGCCAGCAGCCTCTACCTCCAGGGATCCTACGAGCAGTACTTC. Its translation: CASSLYLQGSYEQYF.

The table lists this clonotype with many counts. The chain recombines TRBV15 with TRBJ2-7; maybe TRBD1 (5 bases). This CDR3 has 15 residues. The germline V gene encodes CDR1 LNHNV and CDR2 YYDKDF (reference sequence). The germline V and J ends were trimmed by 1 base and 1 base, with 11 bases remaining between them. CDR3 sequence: CATSRAGAGSYEQYF. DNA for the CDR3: TGTGCCACCAGCAGAGCGGGCGCAGGGTCCTACGAGCAGTACTTC.